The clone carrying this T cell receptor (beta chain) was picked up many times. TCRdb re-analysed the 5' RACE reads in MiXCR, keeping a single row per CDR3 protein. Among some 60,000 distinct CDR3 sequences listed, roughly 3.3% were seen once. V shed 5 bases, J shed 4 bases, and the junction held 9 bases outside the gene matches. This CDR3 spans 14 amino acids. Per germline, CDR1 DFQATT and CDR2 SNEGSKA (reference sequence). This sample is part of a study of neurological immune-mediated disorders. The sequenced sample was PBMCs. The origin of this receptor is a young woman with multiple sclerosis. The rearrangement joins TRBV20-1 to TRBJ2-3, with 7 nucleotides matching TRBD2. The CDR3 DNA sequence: TGCAGTGCTTCGCTCCCCGCGGGGGCAGATACGCAGTATTTT. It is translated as CSASLPAGADTQYF.